The next 18 T cell receptor beta chains were all read from a single sample in a study of T cell clonality in common variable immunodeficiency. The protocol was immunoSEQ multiplex PCR, while the TCRdb copy is restricted to in-frame clones and leaves out a portion. The sample includes some 28,000 clones, none of them occurring once. The sample taken for sequencing was peripheral blood mononuclear cells. These receptors were collected from a person aged 18 to 70 in good health.

This clone was found many times. CDR3 bases read: TGTGCCAGCAGCTTAACGCTAGGAGAGACC. Translating it yields CASSLTLGET. The whole CDR3 sequence is CASSLTLGETQYF. The chain couples TRBV7-3 to TRBJ2-5, with D uncertain. The missing CDR3 end, 3 residues past where the read stops, is filled in from the germline J gene. This CDR3 spans 13 amino acids. The V end was cut by 0 bases, the J end by 4 bases, with 6 bases between. Germline V CDR1 and CDR2: SGHTA, FQGTGA.

This clone has ten or more counts. The CDR3 end falls 3 residues outside the read, so it is completed with the germline J gene. The rearrangement links TRBV7-8 to TRBJ1-1, with TRBD1 matching 9 bases. This CDR3 region has 14 residues. The germline V gene encodes CDR1 SGHVS and CDR2 FQNEAQ. V lost 4 bases and J lost 5; bases outside the gene matches: 5. Incomplete CDR3 DNA: TGTGCCAGCAGCTCGGACAGGGGAACAACTGAA. Its translation: CASSSDRGTTE. The full-length CDR3 reads as CASSSDRGTTEAFF.

This clone was observed at least ten times. The missing CDR3 end, 3 residues past where the read stops, is filled in from the germline J gene. The gene calls are TRBV6-2 or TRBV6-3 and TRBJ2-7, with 8 nucleotides matching TRBD2. The V gene end was trimmed by 2 bases and the J gene end by 3 bases; junction bases not matched to a gene: 12. Germline V gene sequence: CDR1 MNHEY, CDR2 SVGEGT. The CDR3 has 17 amino acids. The CDR3 here is CASSYQALEAGGYEQYF. CDR3 DNA (partial): TGTGCCAGCAGTTACCAAGCCCTTGAGGCGGGGGGCTACGAG.

This clone was observed at least ten times. The read falls 3 residues short of the CDR3 end, and the missing part is taken from the germline J gene. The gene calls are TRBV20-1 and TRBJ1-4, with D possibly matching TRBD1 (6 bases). CDR3 length: 13 residues. V was trimmed by 5 bases and J by 5 bases, leaving 12 bases between them. Germline loops: CDR1 DFQATT, CDR2 SNEGSKA (reference sequence). CDR3 amino acids: CSARQVGNEKLFF. The sequenced part of the CDR3 DNA is TGCAGTGCTCGACAGGTTGGGAATGAAAAA.

This clone appeared many times. The DNA ends 3 residues before the CDR3 does, and the rest of the CDR3 is filled in from the germline J gene. V usage is TRBV2 and J usage is TRBJ2-3; D uncertain. V gave up 1 base and J gave up 2 bases, with 13 bases separating them. This CDR3 comprises 16 residues. Germline CDR1 SNHLY, CDR2 FYNNEI. The sequenced CDR3 bases are TGTGCCAGCAGTGAAGGGCAGTGGGCAATCACAGATACG. It specifies CASSEGQWAITDT. The full CDR3 sequence reads CASSEGQWAITDTQYF.

This clone was seen repeatedly, ten times or more. The read stops 3 residues short of the end of the CDR3; the missing end is completed from the germline J gene. This chain joins TRBV5-1 and TRBJ2-7, with D possibly being TRBD1 (6 bases). The CDR3 runs 16 residues. Per germline, CDR1 SGHRS and CDR2 YFSETQ. Deletions cut 0 bases from V and 3 bases from J, with 16 bases between. CDR3 bases read: TGCGCCAGCAGCTTGGCCATTGGGGGCAGGGACTACGAG. This encodes CASSLAIGGRDYE. The whole CDR3 sequence reads CASSLAIGGRDYEQYF.

This clone has a count of ten or more. The read terminates 3 residues ahead of where the CDR3 ends, so the germline J gene completes it. The J gene is TRBJ2-5, the V gene TRBV13; TRBD2 agrees at 11 bases. Germline trimming cut 2 bases from V and 0 bases from J; bases unmatched to any gene: 8. This CDR3 is 18 amino acids long. Germline V gene sequence: CDR1 PRHDT, CDR2 FYEKMQ (reference sequence). CDR3: CASSLYSGGAVYQETQYF. The sequenced CDR3 bases are TGTGCCAGCAGCTTATATAGCGGGGGGGCCGTATACCAAGAGACC.

This clone has ten or more counts. With the read ending 3 residues before the CDR3 end, the germline J gene is used to fill in that end. This rearrangement joins TRBV30 to TRBJ1-6; D is undetermined. V was clipped by 4 bases and J by 5 bases, with 12 bases between them. This CDR3 spans 14 amino acids. The germline V gene encodes CDR1 GTSNPN and CDR2 SVGIG (reference sequence). The covered CDR3 bases are TGTGCCTGGACCGCGTCGGGGAATAATTCACCC. This translates into CAWTASGNNSP. The whole CDR3 sequence is CAWTASGNNSPLHF.

This clone was recorded many times. With the read ending 3 residues before the CDR3 end, the germline J gene is used to fill in that end. The gene calls are TRBV5-1 and TRBJ2-2, with a possible D match to TRBD1 (5 bases). This CDR3 spans 15 amino acids. From germline, CDR1 is SGHRS and CDR2 YFSETQ. The V end was cut by 1 base, the J end by 5 bases, with 12 bases between. This chain's CDR3 is CASSLLQGGTGELFF. The part of the CDR3 DNA that was read is TGCGCCAGCAGCTTGCTTCAGGGTGGGACCGGGGAG.

This clone was found many times. The CDR3 is cut off 3 residues early in the read; its end comes from the germline J gene. The rearrangement uses TRBV6-4 and TRBJ2-3, with D uncertain. Germline CDR1 and CDR2: MRHNA and SNTAGT. The CDR3 runs to 14 residues. Trimming pared 0 bases from V and 2 bases from J, leaving 6 bases between. CDR3 region: CASSDSPHTDTQYF. The covered CDR3 bases are TGTGCCAGCAGTGACTCTCCACACACAGATACG.

This clone appeared a few times. The read ends 3 residues shy of where the CDR3 ends; the end is completed using the germline J gene. The rearrangement joins TRBV18 to TRBJ1-1; D unclear. The germline V gene has CDR1 KGHSH and CDR2 LQKENI. V was clipped by 4 bases and J by 0 bases, with 12 bases between them. The CDR3 runs 15 residues. The chain's CDR3 is CASSQVGPMNTEAFF. The CDR3 bases that were read are TGTGCCAGCTCACAAGTAGGGCCTATGAACACTGAA. Supplemented by reference TRBV18 and TRBJ1-1, the full variable domain reads NAGVMQNPRHLVRRRGQEARLRCSPMKGHSHVYWYRQLPEEGLKFMVYLQKENIIDESGMPKERFSAEFPKEGPSILRIQQVVRGDSAAYFCASSQVGPMNTEAFFGQGTRLTVV.

This clone has ten or more counts. The read terminates 3 residues ahead of where the CDR3 ends, so the germline J gene completes it. This chain joins TRBV7-2 and TRBJ2-7, with D unresolved. The CDR3 loop spans 15 amino acids. CDR1 is SGHTA, CDR2 FQGNSA, per germline. V lost 6 bases and J 0 bases, leaving 15 bases between the germline ends. This chain's CDR3 is CASRGGWVSSYEQYF. CDR3 DNA (partial): TGTGCCAGCAGAGGCGGTTGGGTTAGCTCCTACGAG.

This clone was seen many times. The CDR3 end is not reached by the read, which stops 3 residues before it; the germline J gene fills it in. The chain has TRBV5-1 and TRBJ1-2; D is possibly TRBD1 (6 bases). This CDR3 spans 13 amino acids. CDR1 is SGHRS, CDR2 YFSETQ, per germline. V lost 4 bases to trimming and J lost 6 bases, with 13 bases between them. The CDR3 DNA, read in part, is TGCGCCAGCAGCGAGGACAGACTCGATGGC. Protein sequence: CASSEDRLDG. The entire CDR3 is CASSEDRLDGYTF.

With respect to this clone: The CDR3 is cut off 3 residues early in the read; its end comes from the germline J gene. The V call is TRBV23-1, the J call TRBJ2-5; the D gene is possibly TRBD2 (5 bases). TRBV23-1 is identified as an open reading frame with a role that is uncertain. V was trimmed by 0 bases and J by 5 bases, leaving 10 bases between them. The CDR3 covers 14 residues. CDR3 residues: CASSQSGRRETQYF. Incomplete CDR3 DNA: TGCGCCAGCAGTCAATCGGGCAGGAGGGAGACC.

This clone was counted many times. Read data end 3 residues before the CDR3 end; the end is taken from the germline J gene. This chain joins TRBV2 and TRBJ1-4; 12 bases match TRBD1. After removal of 4 bases from V and 8 bases from J, the junction contained 5 bases not matched to a gene. CDR1 and CDR2 (germline): SNHLY, FYNNEI. This CDR3 contains 15 residues. CDR3 sequence: CASSAIGTGGEKLFF. The sequenced part of the CDR3 DNA is TGTGCCAGCAGTGCCATCGGGACAGGGGGCGAAAAA.

This clone was detected ten times or more. The CDR3 region is CASSPLNFDDTQYF. CDR3 DNA (partial): TGTGCCAGCAGCCCACTAAACTTCGACGATACG. The chain combines TRBV14 with TRBJ2-3, with no clear D. With the read ending 3 residues before the CDR3 end, the germline J gene is used to fill in that end. Looked up from germline, CDR1 is SGHDN and CDR2 is FVKESK. The CDR3 spans 14 residues. The germline V and J ends were trimmed by 4 bases and 6 bases, with 14 bases remaining between them.

This clone was observed a handful of times. The read is 3 residues too short to cover the CDR3 end, so that end is filled in from the germline J gene. V is TRBV11-1 and J is TRBJ2-1; 9 bases match TRBD1. This CDR3 is 15 amino acids long. Germline V gives CDR1 SGHAT, CDR2 FQDESV (reference sequence). Trimming took 0 bases from V and 8 from J; bases not matched to a gene: 5. This CDR3 reads CASSLALTGGDEQFF. The CDR3 DNA, read in part, is TGTGCCAGCAGCTTAGCGCTAACAGGGGGCGATGAG.

This clone was recorded at least ten times. The CDR3 extends 3 residues past the end of the read, so its final part is completed from the germline J gene. This chain uses TRBV12-3 or TRBV12-4 with TRBJ2-3, with D perhaps TRBD1 (5 bases). CDR3 size: 16 residues. Between the trimmed V and J ends, which lost 1 base and 3 bases, there was a span of 14 bases. The CDR3 region is CASSLGGAALTDTQYF. CDR3 bases read: TGTGCCAGCAGTTTAGGTGGGGCAGCCTTAACAGATACG.